This T cell receptor beta chain comes out of a study of cytomegalovirus exposure and HLA in healthy donors. Study-level findings and limits: Cytomegalovirus association was assigned to about 150 TCR beta chains.

About this clone: Its cognate antigen is unknown.

The PCR employed 60 Vbeta primers together with 13 Jbeta primers. TCRdb keeps only in-frame clones here, not all; method: immunoSEQ multiplex PCR. Counted here are fewer than 150,000 clones, around 80% occurring once; the ten biggest clones make up about 1.3%. Per the germline V gene, CDR1 is MDHEN and CDR2 is SYDVKM. Trimming removed 2 bases from V and 7 bases from J; junction bases left unmatched: 4. The CDR3 sequence is 15 residues long. The TCR sequence derives from a female donor in good health and CMV-seronegative. The V gene is TRBV28, the J gene TRBJ1-5; 11 positions agree with TRBD1. The specimen sequenced was PBMCs. The CDR3 region is CASSLMGQGGQPQHF. The DNA for the CDR3 is TGTGCCAGCAGTTTAATGGGACAGGGGGGGCAGCCCCAGCATTTT.